This TCR beta chain was sequenced during a study of cytomegalovirus exposure and HLA in healthy donors. Repertoires were generated with immunoSEQ multiplex PCR, while TCRdb's copy carries only in-frame clones and drops some. Of roughly 330,000 clones listed, about 90% were seen once; the top ten hold roughly 1.2%. Remarks on this clone: Antigen: not known.

Study outcomes and limitations: Generally TCR sequences proved uncommon, though certain public TCRs appeared in numerous donors. CMV antigen specificity was confirmed in vitro for a few CMV-associated chains. Both high specificity and high sensitivity reportedly marked the classifier's diagnosis of cytomegalovirus status.

Germline-derived CDR1 and CDR2 are SGHTA and FQGNSA. CDR3 size: 16 residues. The junction had 12 bases not matched to a gene; V was cut back by 5 bases and J by 6 bases. This receptor was obtained from a woman in her 30s in good health and CMV-seropositive. The chain is built from TRBV7-2 and TRBJ2-3; 9 bases align to TRBD2. The sequencing sample was made of PBMCs. The CDR3 spells CASSIRTSVIGDTQYF. CDR3 DNA: TGTGCCAGCAGCATACGGACTAGCGTGATAGGGGATACGCAGTATTTT. The full variable domain, rest sourced from reference TRBV7-2 and TRBJ2-3, is GAGVSQSPSNKVTEKGKDVELRCDPISGHTALYWYRQSLGQGLEFLIYFQGNSAPDKSGLPSDRFSAERTGGSVSTLTIQRTQQEDSAVYLCASSIRTSVIGDTQYFGPGTRLTVL.